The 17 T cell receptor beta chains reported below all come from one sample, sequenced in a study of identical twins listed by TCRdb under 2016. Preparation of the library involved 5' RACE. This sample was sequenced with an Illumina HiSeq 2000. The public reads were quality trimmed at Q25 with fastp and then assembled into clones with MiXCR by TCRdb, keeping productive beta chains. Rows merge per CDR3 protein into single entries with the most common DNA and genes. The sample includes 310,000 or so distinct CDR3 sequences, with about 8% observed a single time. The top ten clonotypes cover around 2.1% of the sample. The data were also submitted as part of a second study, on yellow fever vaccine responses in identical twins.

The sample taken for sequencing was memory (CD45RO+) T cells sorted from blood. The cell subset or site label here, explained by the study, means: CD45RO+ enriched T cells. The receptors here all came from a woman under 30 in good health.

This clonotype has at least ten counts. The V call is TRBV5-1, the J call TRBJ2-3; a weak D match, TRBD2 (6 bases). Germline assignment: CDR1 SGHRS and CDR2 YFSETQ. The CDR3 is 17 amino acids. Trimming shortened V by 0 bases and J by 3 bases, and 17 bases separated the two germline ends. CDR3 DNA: TGCGCCAGCAGCTTGGCAGTGGGGCGGGGCAATACAGATACGCAGTATTTT. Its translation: CASSLAVGRGNTDTQYF.

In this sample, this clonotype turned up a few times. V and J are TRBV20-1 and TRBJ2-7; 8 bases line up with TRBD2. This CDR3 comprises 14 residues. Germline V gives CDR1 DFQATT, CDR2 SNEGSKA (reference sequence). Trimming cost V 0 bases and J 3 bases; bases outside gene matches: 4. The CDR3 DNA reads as TGCAGTGCTAGAGATCCTAGCGGGTACTACGAGCAGTACTTC. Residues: CSARDPSGYYEQYF.

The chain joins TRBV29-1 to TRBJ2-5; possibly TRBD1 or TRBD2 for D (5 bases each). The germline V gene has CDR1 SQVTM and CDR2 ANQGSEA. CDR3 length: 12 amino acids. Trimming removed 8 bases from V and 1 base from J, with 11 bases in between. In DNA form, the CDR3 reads TGCAGCACCCCGAGGGGCCAAGAGACCCAGTACTTC. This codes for CSTPRGQETQYF.

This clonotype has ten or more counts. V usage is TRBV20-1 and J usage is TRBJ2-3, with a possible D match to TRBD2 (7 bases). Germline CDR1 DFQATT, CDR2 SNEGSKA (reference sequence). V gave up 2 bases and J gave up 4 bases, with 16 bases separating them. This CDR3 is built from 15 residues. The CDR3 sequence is CSARPWAGASDTQYF. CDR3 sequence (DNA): TGCAGTGCTAGACCCTGGGCGGGGGCGTCAGATACGCAGTATTTT.

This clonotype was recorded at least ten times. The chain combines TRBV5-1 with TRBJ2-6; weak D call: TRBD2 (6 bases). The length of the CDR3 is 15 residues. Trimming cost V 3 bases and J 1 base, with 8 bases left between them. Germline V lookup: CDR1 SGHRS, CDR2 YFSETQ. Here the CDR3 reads CASSWGDSGANVLTF. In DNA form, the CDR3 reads TGCGCCAGCAGCTGGGGGGATTCTGGGGCCAACGTCCTGACTTTC. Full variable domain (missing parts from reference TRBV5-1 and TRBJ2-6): KAGVTQTPRYLIKTRGQQVTLSCSPISGHRSVSWYQQTPGQGLQFLFEYFSETQRNKGNFPGRFSGRQFSNSRSEMNVSTLELGDSALYLCASSWGDSGANVLTFGAGSRLTVL.

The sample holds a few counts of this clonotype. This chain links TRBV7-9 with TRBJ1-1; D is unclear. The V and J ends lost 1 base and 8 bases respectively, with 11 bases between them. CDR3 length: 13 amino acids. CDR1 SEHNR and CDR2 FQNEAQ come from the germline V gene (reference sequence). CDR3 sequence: CASSLEAPGEAFF. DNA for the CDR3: TGTGCCAGCAGCTTAGAGGCCCCCGGGGAAGCTTTCTTT.

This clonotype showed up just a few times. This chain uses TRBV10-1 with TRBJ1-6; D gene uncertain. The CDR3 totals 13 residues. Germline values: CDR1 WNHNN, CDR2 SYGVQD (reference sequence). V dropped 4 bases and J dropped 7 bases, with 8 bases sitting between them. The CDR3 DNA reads TGCGCCAGCAGTGGGACGAAGAATTCACCCCTCCACTTT. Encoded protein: CASSGTKNSPLHF.

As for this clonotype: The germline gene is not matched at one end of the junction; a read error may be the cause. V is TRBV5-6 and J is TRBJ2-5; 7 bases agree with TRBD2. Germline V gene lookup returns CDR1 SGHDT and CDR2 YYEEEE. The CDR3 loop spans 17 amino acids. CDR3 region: CDSSLGGAGSVQETQYF. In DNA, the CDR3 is TGTGACAGCAGCTTGGGGGGAGCGGGATCCGTCCAAGAGACCCAGTACTTC. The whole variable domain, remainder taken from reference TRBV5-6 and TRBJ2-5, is DAGVTQSPTHLIKTRGQQVTLRCSPKSGHDTVSWYQQALGQGPQFIFQYYEEEERQRGNFPDRFSGHQFPNYSSELNVNALLLGDSALYLCDSSLGGAGSVQETQYFGPGTRLLVL.

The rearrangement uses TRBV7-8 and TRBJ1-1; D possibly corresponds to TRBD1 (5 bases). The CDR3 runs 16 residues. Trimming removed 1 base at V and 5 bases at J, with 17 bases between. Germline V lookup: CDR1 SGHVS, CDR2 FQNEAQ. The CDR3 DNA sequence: TGTGCCAGCAGCTTAGAGGGGCGTACGGGGAGGACTGAAGCTTTCTTT. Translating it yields CASSLEGRTGRTEAFF.

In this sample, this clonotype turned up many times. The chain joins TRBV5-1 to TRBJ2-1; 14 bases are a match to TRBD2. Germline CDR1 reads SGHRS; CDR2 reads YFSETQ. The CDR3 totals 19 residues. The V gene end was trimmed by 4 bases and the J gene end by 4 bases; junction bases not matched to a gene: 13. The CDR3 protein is CASSPDGTSGRGQYNEQFF. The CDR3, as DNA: TGCGCCAGCAGCCCGGACGGGACTAGCGGGAGAGGTCAATACAATGAGCAGTTCTTC.

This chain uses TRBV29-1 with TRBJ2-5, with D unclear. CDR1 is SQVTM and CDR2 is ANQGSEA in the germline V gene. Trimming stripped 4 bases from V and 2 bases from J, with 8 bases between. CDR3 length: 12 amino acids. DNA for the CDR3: TGCAGCGTTGTCTGGTTACAAGAGACCCAGTACTTC. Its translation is CSVVWLQETQYF.

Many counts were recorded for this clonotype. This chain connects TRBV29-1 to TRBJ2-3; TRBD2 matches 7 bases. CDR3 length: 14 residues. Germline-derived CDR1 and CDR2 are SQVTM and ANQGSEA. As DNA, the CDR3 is TGCAGTGCCATCGTTAGCGGGAGCACAGATACGCAGTATTTT. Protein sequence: CSAIVSGSTDTQYF.

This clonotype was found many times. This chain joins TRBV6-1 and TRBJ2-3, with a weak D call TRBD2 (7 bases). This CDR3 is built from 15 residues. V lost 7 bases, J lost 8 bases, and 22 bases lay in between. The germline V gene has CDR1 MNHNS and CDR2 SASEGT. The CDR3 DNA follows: TGTGCCAGCACCCACGAGGGGGGGACCCCGGGTACGCAGTATTTT. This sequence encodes CASTHEGGTPGTQYF.

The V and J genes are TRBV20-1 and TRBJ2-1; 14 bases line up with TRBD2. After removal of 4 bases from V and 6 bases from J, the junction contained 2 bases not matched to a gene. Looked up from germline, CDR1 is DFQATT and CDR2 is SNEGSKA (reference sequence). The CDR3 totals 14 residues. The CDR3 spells CSAMTSGRGNEQFF. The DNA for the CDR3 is TGCAGTGCTATGACTAGCGGGAGGGGCAATGAGCAGTTCTTC.

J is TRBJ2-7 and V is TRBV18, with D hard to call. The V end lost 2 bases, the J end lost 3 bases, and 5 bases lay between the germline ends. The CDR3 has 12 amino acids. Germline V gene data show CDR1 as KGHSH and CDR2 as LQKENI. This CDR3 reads CASSPNNYEQYF. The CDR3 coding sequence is TGTGCCAGCTCACCAAACAACTACGAGCAGTACTTC.

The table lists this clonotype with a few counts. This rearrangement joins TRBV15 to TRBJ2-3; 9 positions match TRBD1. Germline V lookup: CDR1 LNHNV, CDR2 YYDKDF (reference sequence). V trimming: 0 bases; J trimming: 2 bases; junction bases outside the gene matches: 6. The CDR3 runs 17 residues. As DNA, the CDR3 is TGTGCCACCAGCAGAGATGCTGGGACAGGGATCACAGATACGCAGTATTTT. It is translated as CATSRDAGTGITDTQYF.

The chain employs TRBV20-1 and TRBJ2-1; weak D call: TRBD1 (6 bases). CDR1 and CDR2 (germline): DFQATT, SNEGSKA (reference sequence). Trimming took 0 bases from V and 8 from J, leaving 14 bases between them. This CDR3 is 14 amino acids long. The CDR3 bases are TGCAGTGCTAGAGAGGTACAGGGATACGATGAGCAGTTCTTC. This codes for CSAREVQGYDEQFF.